The 27 T cell receptor beta chains reported below all come from one sample, sequenced in a study of CD8 T cells in ankylosing spondylitis. TCRdb recomputed calls from the 5' RACE reads with MiXCR, one row per CDR3 protein. The table records about 100,000 distinct CDR3 sequences, about 25% of them present only once. The sequenced sample was synovial fluid, either unsorted or a sorted T cell fraction (not recorded which). These receptors came from a male donor with ankylosing spondylitis.

This clonotype was detected ten times or more. V usage is TRBV12-3 or TRBV12-4 and J usage is TRBJ2-1, with no clear D. Trimming took off 2 bases at V and 6 bases at J, with 8 bases between the two ends. This CDR3 region has 13 residues. DNA for the CDR3: TGTGCCAGCAGTTTATTCGATGGCAATGAGCAGTTCTTC. This sequence encodes CASSLFDGNEQFF.

This clonotype was counted ten times or more. The CDR3 coding sequence is TGTGCCAGCAGCATCCGGGACAGTAACGAGCAGTACGTC. Translation gives CASSIRDSNEQYV. The rearrangement joins TRBV5-6 to TRBJ2-7; 7 bases align to TRBD1. V lost 4 bases to trimming and J lost 5 bases; unmatched junction nucleotides: 6. The CDR3 contains 13 residues. Per the germline V gene, CDR1 is SGHDT and CDR2 is YYEEEE.

The V call is TRBV20-1, the J call TRBJ2-3; 8 nucleotides align to TRBD2. The V segment lost 0 bases and the J segment 9 bases; nucleotides outside the gene matches: 14. CDR3 length: 16 residues. CDR1 and CDR2 from the germline V gene are DFQATT and SNEGSKA (reference sequence). The CDR3 here is CSARDFSSGSMETQYF. The CDR3 DNA reads TGCAGTGCTAGAGATTTTTCCAGCGGGAGCATGGAGACGCAGTATTTT.

V is TRBV5-5 and J is TRBJ2-1, with 7 bases identical to TRBD1. Trimming removed 4 bases from V and 5 bases from J; junction bases left unmatched: 12. Germline V gene lookup returns CDR1 SGHKS and CDR2 YYEKEE (reference sequence). This CDR3 is built from 16 residues. This CDR3 is CASSKPTGQMNNEQFF. In DNA form, the CDR3 reads TGTGCCAGCAGCAAACCCACGGGACAGATGAACAATGAGCAGTTCTTC.

This clonotype came up a few times. The V call is TRBV12-3 or TRBV12-4, the J call TRBJ1-2; D is perhaps TRBD1 (5 bases). V was cut by 3 bases and J by 9 bases, with 14 bases left in between. CDR3 size: 13 residues. CDR3 loop: CASSFEGTESYTF. As DNA, the CDR3 is TGTGCCAGCAGTTTTGAGGGGACGGAGAGCTACACCTTC.

The chain carries TRBV19 and TRBJ2-6; D ambiguous. V was trimmed by 0 bases and J by 2 bases, leaving 8 bases between them. The CDR3 loop spans 16 amino acids. The germline V gene encodes CDR1 LNHDA and CDR2 SQIVND (reference sequence). CDR3 sequence reads: CASSIDSAAGANVLTF. CDR3 nucleotide sequence: TGTGCCAGTAGTATAGATTCGGCAGCTGGGGCCAACGTCCTGACTTTC.

The CDR3 DNA is TGCAGCGTTTCGGTCGGGGTCATGAACACTGAAGCTTTCTTT. This gives the protein CSVSVGVMNTEAFF. This sequence joins TRBV20-1 and TRBJ1-1; D unresolved. Germline V gene sequence: CDR1 DFQATT, CDR2 SNEGSKA (reference sequence). The CDR3 covers 14 residues.

The rearrangement links TRBV20-1 to TRBJ2-5, with TRBD2 matching 7 bases. The germline V gene encodes CDR1 DFQATT and CDR2 SNEGSKA (reference sequence). CDR3 length equals 14 residues. Trimming at V came to 6 bases and at J to 4 bases, leaving 11 bases not matched to a gene. The CDR3 nucleotides are TGCAGTGCGCTCAACCTGGCGGGAGTAGAGACCCAGTACTTC. It yields the protein CSALNLAGVETQYF.

This clonotype came up a few times. The chain has TRBV27 and TRBJ1-6, with D possibly being TRBD1 (5 bases). Trimming pared 4 bases from V and 7 bases from J, leaving 11 bases between. Germline CDR1 and CDR2: MNHEY and SMNVEV (reference sequence). This CDR3 comprises 14 residues. In DNA, the CDR3 is TGTGCCAGCAGTTCGACGGGACTGAATTCACCCCTCCACTTT. It codes for CASSSTGLNSPLHF.

The rearrangement uses TRBV29-1 and TRBJ1-1; D is perhaps TRBD1 (5 bases). Germline lookup yields CDR1 SQVTM and CDR2 ANQGSEA. V was shortened by 4 bases and J by 0 bases, with 15 bases between the two germline ends. CDR3 length: 15 residues. CDR3 DNA: TGCAGCGTTGGGGCAGGGTGGGGGATGAACACTGAAGCTTTCTTT. Its protein is CSVGAGWGMNTEAFF.

The sample holds a few counts of this clonotype. The CDR3 region has the DNA TGTGCCAGCAGCCCCCGCTCAGGGGGCCTCCATCCCGGGGAGCTGTTTTTT. Amino acids: CASSPRSGGLHPGELFF. V and J are TRBV11-2 and TRBJ2-2; 8 nucleotides match TRBD1. There are 17 residues in the CDR3. Germline lookup yields CDR1 SGHAT and CDR2 FQNNGV. Losses at the gene ends were 5 bases for V and 6 bases for J; bases not matched to a gene: 14.

This clonotype was found many times. CDR3 DNA sequence: TGTGCCAGCTCACCACGCGCCGACGGCTACACCTTC. Protein sequence: CASSPRADGYTF. The V gene is TRBV18, the J gene TRBJ1-2; D unclear. CDR3 length: 12 amino acids. V was shortened by 1 base and J by 8 bases, with 8 bases between the two germline ends. Germline V gene lookup returns CDR1 KGHSH and CDR2 LQKENI.

The CDR3 spells CASTLTGGPSYNEQFF. CDR3 in DNA: TGTGCCAGCACCCTGACAGGGGGCCCCTCCTACAATGAGCAGTTCTTC. The chain links TRBV5-6 to TRBJ2-1; 10 nucleotides agree with TRBD1. Germline V CDR1 and CDR2: SGHDT, YYEEEE. There are 16 residues in the CDR3. V was pared by 6 bases and J by 0 bases, with 6 bases of the junction left unmatched.

This clonotype was counted only a few times. The gene calls are TRBV12-3 or TRBV12-4 and TRBJ2-3; TRBD2 aligns across 15 bases. The CDR3 runs to 18 residues. Germline trimming cut 3 bases from V and 4 bases from J; bases unmatched to any gene: 8. The CDR3 sequence is CASSFPGLAGGGADTQYF. The DNA for the CDR3 is TGTGCCAGCAGTTTTCCGGGACTAGCGGGAGGAGGGGCAGATACGCAGTATTTT.

In its sample, this clonotype was seen a few times. This chain links TRBV7-9 with TRBJ1-5, with 8 bases lining up with TRBD1. V shed 5 bases, J shed 3 bases, and the junction held 3 bases outside the gene matches. This CDR3 comprises 14 residues. The germline V gene has CDR1 SEHNR and CDR2 FQNEAQ (reference sequence). CDR3 bases: TGTGCCAGCAGCCCGGACAGGGTCAATCAGCCCCAGCATTTT. The encoded protein is CASSPDRVNQPQHF.

The chain carries TRBV7-9 and TRBJ1-1; tentatively, D is TRBD1 (5 bases). The CDR3 sequence is 12 residues long. Germline V gene data show CDR1 as SEHNR and CDR2 as FQNEAQ (reference sequence). V lost 4 bases and J lost 4, with 7 bases in between. Here the CDR3 DNA reads TGTGCCAGCAGCTCAGGGTTCACTGAAGCTTTCTTT. As protein: CASSSGFTEAFF.

The chain carries TRBV10-1 and TRBJ2-7, with TRBD2 identical over 7 bases. CDR3 length: 15 residues. Germline trimming cut 3 bases from V and 2 bases from J; bases unmatched to any gene: 7. Germline values: CDR1 WNHNN, CDR2 SYGVQD (reference sequence). In nucleotides, the CDR3 is TGCGCCAGCAGTGAATCTAGCGGACAACCCTACGAGCAGTACGTC. The encoded protein is CASSESSGQPYEQYV.

V is TRBV7-9 and J is TRBJ1-2; D is unresolved. Germline CDR1 and CDR2: SEHNR and FQNEAQ (reference sequence). Trimming shortened V by 6 bases and J by 3 bases, and 8 bases separated the two germline ends. The CDR3 runs to 12 residues. CDR3 bases: TGTGCCAGCAGAAAGGGAGACTATGGCTACACCTTC. It encodes CASRKGDYGYTF.

Only a few counts were recorded for this clonotype. The chain combines TRBV2 with TRBJ2-1; no reliable D call. This CDR3 region has 12 residues. The germline V and J ends were trimmed by 6 bases and 6 bases, with 9 bases remaining between them. The germline V gene has CDR1 SNHLY and CDR2 FYNNEI. The CDR3 DNA reads as TGTGCCAGCAGCGAGAGTTTCAATGAGCAGTTCTTC. This sequence encodes CASSESFNEQFF. The entire variable domain, with the rest obtained from reference TRBV2 and TRBJ2-1, is as follows: EPEVTQTPSHQVTQMGQEVILRCVPISNHLYFYWYRQILGQKVEFLVSFYNNEISEKSEIFDDQFSVERPDGSNFTLKIRSTKLEDSAMYFCASSESFNEQFFGPGTRLTVL.

The table lists this clonotype with a few counts. The rearrangement uses TRBV20-1 and TRBJ1-1, with D perhaps TRBD1 (5 bases). V was pared by 6 bases and J by 7 bases, with 18 bases between. Germline loops: CDR1 DFQATT, CDR2 SNEGSKA (reference sequence). The CDR3 runs to 13 residues. CDR3 sequence reads: CSAASRSGDEAFF. In nucleotides, the CDR3 is TGCAGTGCCGCCTCCCGGTCGGGGGATGAAGCTTTCTTT.

This clonotype was recorded many times. The chain recombines TRBV10-3 with TRBJ1-5; TRBD1 matches 10 bases. Per germline, CDR1 ENHRY and CDR2 SYGVKD. The CDR3 covers 15 residues. With V trimmed by 8 bases and J by 3 bases, 7 bases remained unmatched. Written as DNA, the CDR3 is TGTGCCATCGCCCCGACAGGGGGCCTCAATCAGCCCCAGCATTTT. Residues: CAIAPTGGLNQPQHF.

This clonotype was observed a handful of times. The chain has TRBV12-3 or TRBV12-4 and TRBJ2-1; TRBD2 aligns across 12 bases. The ends lost 6 bases at V and 3 bases at J; junction bases unmatched: 6. The CDR3 consists of 16 residues. CDR3 DNA sequence: TGTGCCAGCAGCCCGGGACTAGCGGGCGACTACAATGAGCAGTTCTTC. It encodes CASSPGLAGDYNEQFF.

There are a few counts of this clonotype. V usage is TRBV6-1 and J usage is TRBJ2-3; D may be TRBD1 or TRBD2 (5 bases each). The CDR3 loop spans 13 amino acids. Trimming took 3 bases from V and 8 from J, leaving 12 bases between them. The germline CDR1 and CDR2 sequences are MNHNS and SASEGT. CDR3 coding DNA: TGTGCCAGCAGTGATGGTGGGACCACTACGCAGTATTTT. Translated: CASSDGGTTTQYF.

The genes are TRBV29-1 and TRBJ2-1; D is tentatively TRBD1 or TRBD2 (5 bases each). Germline V CDR1 and CDR2: SQVTM, ANQGSEA. The CDR3 has 13 residues. The CDR3 loop is CSLGAADYNEQFF. In DNA, the CDR3 is TGCAGTCTCGGGGCAGCTGACTACAATGAGCAGTTCTTC.

The chain links TRBV5-6 to TRBJ2-7; D may be TRBD1 (6 bases). The germline V gene encodes CDR1 SGHDT and CDR2 YYEEEE. The CDR3 is 15 amino acids. Trimming pared 0 bases from V and 0 bases from J, leaving 10 bases between. As DNA, the CDR3 is TGTGCCAGCAGCTTGGAAACAGGGCGCTCCTACGAGCAGTACTTC. Protein product: CASSLETGRSYEQYF.

This clonotype was seen a handful of times. This rearrangement joins TRBV6-1 to TRBJ2-2; D is possibly TRBD2 (6 bases). This CDR3 is 16 amino acids long. V lost 4 bases, J lost 1 base, and 13 bases lay in between. The germline V gene encodes CDR1 MNHNS and CDR2 SASEGT. CDR3 region: CASSAHGSGNTGELFF. The CDR3, as DNA: TGTGCCAGCAGTGCCCATGGTAGCGGGAACACCGGGGAGCTGTTTTTT.

The chain links TRBV11-2 to TRBJ2-2; 8 positions match TRBD1. Trimming cost V 4 bases and J 5 bases; bases outside gene matches: 12. This CDR3 comprises 17 residues. Germline values: CDR1 SGHAT, CDR2 FQNNGV. CDR3 sequence: CASSSSLGDRRTGELFF. As DNA, the CDR3 is TGTGCCAGCAGCTCCTCCCTAGGGGACAGGAGGACCGGGGAGCTGTTTTTT.